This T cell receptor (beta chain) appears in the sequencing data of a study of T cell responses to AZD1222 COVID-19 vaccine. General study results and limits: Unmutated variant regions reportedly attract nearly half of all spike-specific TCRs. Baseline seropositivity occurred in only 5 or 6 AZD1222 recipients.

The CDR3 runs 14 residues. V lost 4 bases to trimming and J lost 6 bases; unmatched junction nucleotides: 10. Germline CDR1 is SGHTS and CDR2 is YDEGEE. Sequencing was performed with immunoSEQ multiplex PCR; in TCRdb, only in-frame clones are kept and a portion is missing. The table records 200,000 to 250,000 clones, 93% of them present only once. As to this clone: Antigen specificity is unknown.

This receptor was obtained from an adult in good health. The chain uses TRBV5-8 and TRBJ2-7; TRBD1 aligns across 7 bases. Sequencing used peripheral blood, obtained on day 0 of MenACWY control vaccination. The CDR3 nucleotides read TGTGCCAGCAGCACCGGACAGGTACCTGCCGAGCAGTACTTC. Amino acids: CASSTGQVPAEQYF. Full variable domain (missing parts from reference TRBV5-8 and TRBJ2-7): EAGVTQSPTHLIKTRGQQATLRCSPISGHTSVYWYQQALGLGLQFLLWYDEGEERNRGNFPPRFSGRQFPNYSSELNVNALELEDSALYLCASSTGQVPAEQYFGPGTRLTVT.